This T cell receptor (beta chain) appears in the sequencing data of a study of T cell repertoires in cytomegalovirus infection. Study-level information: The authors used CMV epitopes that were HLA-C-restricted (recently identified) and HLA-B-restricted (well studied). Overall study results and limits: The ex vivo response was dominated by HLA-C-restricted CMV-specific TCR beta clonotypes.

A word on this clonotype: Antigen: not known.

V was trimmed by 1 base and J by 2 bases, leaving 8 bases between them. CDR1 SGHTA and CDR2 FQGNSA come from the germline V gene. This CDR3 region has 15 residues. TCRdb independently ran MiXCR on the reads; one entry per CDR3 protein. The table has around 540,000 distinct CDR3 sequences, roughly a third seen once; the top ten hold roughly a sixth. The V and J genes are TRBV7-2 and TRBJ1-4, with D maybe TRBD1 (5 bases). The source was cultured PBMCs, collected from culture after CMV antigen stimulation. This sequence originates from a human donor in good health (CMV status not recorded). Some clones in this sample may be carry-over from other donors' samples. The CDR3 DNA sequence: TGTGCCAGCAGCTTAGTTGGGGGGACTAATGAAAAACTGTTTTTT. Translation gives CASSLVGGTNEKLFF.